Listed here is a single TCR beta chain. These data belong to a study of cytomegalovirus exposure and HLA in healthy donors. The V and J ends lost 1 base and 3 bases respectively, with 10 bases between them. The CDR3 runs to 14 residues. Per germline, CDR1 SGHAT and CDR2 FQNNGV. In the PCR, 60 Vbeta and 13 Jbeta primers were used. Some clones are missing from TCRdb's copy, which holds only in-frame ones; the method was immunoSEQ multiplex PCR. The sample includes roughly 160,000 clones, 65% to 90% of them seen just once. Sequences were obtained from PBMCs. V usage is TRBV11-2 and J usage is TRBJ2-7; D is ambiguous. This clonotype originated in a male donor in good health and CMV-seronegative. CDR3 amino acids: CASSLVSQFYEQYF. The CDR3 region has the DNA TGTGCCAGCAGCTTAGTCAGTCAGTTCTACGAGCAGTACTTC.